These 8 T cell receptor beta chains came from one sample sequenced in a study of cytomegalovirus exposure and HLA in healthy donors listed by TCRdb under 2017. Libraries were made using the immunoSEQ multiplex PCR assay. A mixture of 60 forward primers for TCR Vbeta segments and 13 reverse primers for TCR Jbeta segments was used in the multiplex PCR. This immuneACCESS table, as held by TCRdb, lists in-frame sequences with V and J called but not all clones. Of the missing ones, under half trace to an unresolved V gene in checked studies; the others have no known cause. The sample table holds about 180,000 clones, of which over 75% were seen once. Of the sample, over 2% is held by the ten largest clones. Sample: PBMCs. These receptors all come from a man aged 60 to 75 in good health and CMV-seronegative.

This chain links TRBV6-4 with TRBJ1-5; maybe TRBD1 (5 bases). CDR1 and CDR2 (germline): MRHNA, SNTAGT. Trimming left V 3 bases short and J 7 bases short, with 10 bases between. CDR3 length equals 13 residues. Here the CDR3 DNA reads TGTGCCAGCAGTGAAGAAAGGGGCCAGCCCCAGCATTTT. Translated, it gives CASSEERGQPQHF.

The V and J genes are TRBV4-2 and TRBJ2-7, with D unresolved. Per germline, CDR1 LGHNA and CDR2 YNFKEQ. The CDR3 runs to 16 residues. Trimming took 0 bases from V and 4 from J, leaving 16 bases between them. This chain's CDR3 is CASSQDWASRQYEQYF. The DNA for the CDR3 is TGTGCCAGCAGCCAAGATTGGGCTTCACGTCAATACGAGCAGTACTTC.

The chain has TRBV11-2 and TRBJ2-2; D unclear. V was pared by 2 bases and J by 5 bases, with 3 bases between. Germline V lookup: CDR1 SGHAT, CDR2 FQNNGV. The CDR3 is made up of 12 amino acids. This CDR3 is CASSLQTGELFF. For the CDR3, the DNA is TGTGCCAGCAGCTTACAGACCGGGGAGCTGTTTTTT.

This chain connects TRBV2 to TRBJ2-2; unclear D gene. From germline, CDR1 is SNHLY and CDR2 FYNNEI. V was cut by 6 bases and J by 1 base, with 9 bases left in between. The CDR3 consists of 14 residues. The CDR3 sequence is CASRIRVNTGELFF. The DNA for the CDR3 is TGTGCCAGCAGGATTAGAGTGAACACCGGGGAGCTGTTTTTT.

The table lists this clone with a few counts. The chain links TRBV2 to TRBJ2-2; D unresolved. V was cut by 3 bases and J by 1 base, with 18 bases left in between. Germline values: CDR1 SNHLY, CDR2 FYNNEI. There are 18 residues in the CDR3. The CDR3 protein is CASSDFAFSKQNTGELFF. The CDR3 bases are TGTGCCAGCAGTGATTTTGCCTTTTCTAAGCAGAACACCGGGGAGCTGTTTTTT. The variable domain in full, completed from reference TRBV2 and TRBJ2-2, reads EPEVTQTPSHQVTQMGQEVILRCVPISNHLYFYWYRQILGQKVEFLVSFYNNEISEKSEIFDDQFSVERPDGSNFTLKIRSTKLEDSAMYFCASSDFAFSKQNTGELFFGEGSRLTVL.

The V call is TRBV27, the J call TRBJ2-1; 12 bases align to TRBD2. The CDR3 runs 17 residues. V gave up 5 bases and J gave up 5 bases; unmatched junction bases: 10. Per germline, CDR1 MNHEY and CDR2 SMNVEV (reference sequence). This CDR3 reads CASSPKGGLAGNNEQFF. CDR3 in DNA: TGTGCCAGCAGTCCGAAGGGCGGACTAGCGGGGAACAATGAGCAGTTCTTC.

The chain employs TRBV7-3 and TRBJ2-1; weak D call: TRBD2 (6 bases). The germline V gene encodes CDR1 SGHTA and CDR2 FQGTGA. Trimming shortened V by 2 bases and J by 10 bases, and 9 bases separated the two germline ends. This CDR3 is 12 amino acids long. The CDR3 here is CASSLSSGEQFF. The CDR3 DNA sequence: TGTGCCAGCAGCTTATCGAGCGGGGAGCAGTTCTTC. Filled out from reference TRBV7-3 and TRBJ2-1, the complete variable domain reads GAGVSQTPSNKVTEKGKYVELRCDPISGHTALYWYRQSLGQGPEFLIYFQGTGAADDSGLPNDRFFAVRPEGSVSTLKIQRTERGDSAVYLCASSLSSGEQFFGPGTRLTVL.

Here the CDR3 DNA reads TGTGCCAGCAGCTGGGACAGGGGGTCGGGAGATACGCAGTATTTT. Protein product: CASSWDRGSGDTQYF. V gene TRBV5-6 combines with J gene TRBJ2-3, with TRBD1 identical over 11 bases. The CDR3 sequence is 15 residues long. With 3 bases clipped from V and 5 bases from J, the junction kept 5 bases outside the gene matches. Per germline, CDR1 SGHDT and CDR2 YYEEEE.